This T cell receptor beta chain emerged from a study of identical twins. With regard to this clonotype: Germline is not matched at one junction end, which may reflect a read error.

TCRdb reanalysed the 5' RACE reads using MiXCR and keeps one entry per CDR3 protein. The sample lists more than 600,000 distinct CDR3 sequences, 18% occurring once. Germline CDR1 is SSHAT and CDR2 is FNYEAQ (reference sequence). The CDR3 extends over 15 amino acids. Another study also made use of these data, one on T cells expressing NK-cell markers.

V is TRBV7-7 and J is TRBJ2-2; TRBD1 is a possible D gene (7 bases). This clonotype originated in a woman under 30 in good health. The sequenced material came from PBMCs. The CDR3 reads CASSPGRQGGGELFF. The CDR3 coding sequence is TGTGCTAGCAGCCCTGGGCGACAGGGAGGCGGGGAGCTGTTTTTT. Filled out from reference TRBV7-7 and TRBJ2-2, the complete variable domain reads GAGVSQSPRYKVTKRGQDVTLRCDPISSHATLYWYQQALGQGPEFLTYFNYEAQPDKSGLPSDRFSAERPEGSISTLTIQRTEQRDSAMYRCASSPGRQGGGELFFGEGSRLTVL.